This T cell receptor beta chain was recovered during a study of CD8+ T cells in alopecia areata. Extraction and reverse transcription of RNA yielded cDNA as the sequencing template. Profiling relied on immunoSEQ multiplex PCR, and the TCRdb table lists in-frame clones only, not all of them. The sample lists under 200,000 clones; roughly 60% were seen once. Germline V lookup: CDR1 ENHRY, CDR2 SYGVKD. This CDR3 contains 12 residues. After removal of 10 bases from V and 3 bases from J, the junction contained 4 bases not matched to a gene. Treatment denoted: oral pan-JAK inhibitor, 5-10 mg twice daily. The TCR was taken from a human donor with alopecia areata. The chain employs TRBV10-3 and TRBJ2-7, with TRBD1 matching over 9 bases. The specimen was CD4+ T cells sorted from blood, collected at week 24, from a patient treated with tofacitinib. Written as DNA, the CDR3 is TGTGCCACCTGGACAGGGGACTACGAGCAGTACTTC. It codes for CATWTGDYEQYF.